This T cell receptor (beta chain) was profiled in a study of blood T cell repertoires in COVID-19. Trimming removed 4 bases from V and 3 bases from J; junction bases left unmatched: 11. Germline CDR1 SQVTM, CDR2 ANQGSEA. The CDR3 length is 15 residues. The protocol was immunoSEQ multiplex PCR, while the TCRdb copy is restricted to in-frame clones and leaves out a portion. Of some 190,000 clones listed, approximately 82% are singletons. This clone was recorded only once. The clonotype comes from an elderly woman with active or convalescent COVID-19. V is TRBV29-1 and J is TRBJ1-2, with 7 positions matching TRBD1. The sequenced sample consisted of peripheral blood. CDR3 loop: CSVVGQGGFDYGYTF. As DNA, the CDR3 is TGCAGCGTTGTCGGGCAGGGGGGTTTCGACTATGGCTACACCTTC.